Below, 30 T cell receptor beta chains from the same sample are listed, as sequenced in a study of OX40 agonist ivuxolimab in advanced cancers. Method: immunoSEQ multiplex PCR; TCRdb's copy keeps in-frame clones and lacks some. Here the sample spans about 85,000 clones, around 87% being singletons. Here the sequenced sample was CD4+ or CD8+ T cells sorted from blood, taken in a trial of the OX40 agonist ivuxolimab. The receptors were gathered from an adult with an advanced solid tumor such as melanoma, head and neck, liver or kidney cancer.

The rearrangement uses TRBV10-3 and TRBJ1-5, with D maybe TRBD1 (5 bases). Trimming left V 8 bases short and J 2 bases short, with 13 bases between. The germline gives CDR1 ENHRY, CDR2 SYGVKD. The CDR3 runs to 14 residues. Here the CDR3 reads CAIGTMGGNQPQHF. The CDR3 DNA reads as TGTGCCATCGGGACCATGGGAGGCAATCAGCCCCAGCATTTT.

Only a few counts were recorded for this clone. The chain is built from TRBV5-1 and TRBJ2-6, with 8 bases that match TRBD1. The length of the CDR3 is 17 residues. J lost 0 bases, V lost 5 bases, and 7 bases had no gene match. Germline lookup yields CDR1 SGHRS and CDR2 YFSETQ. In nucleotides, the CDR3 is TGCGCCAGCAGGGATGGACAGGGTGTCTCTGGGGCCAACGTCCTGACTTTC. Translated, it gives CASRDGQGVSGANVLTF.

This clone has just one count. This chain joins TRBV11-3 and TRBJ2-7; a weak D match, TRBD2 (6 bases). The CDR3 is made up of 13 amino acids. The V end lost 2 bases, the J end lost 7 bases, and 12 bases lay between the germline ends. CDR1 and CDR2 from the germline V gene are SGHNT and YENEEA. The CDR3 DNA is TGTGCCAGCAGCTTACTACTAGCTGGGGAGCAGTACTTC. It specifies CASSLLLAGEQYF.

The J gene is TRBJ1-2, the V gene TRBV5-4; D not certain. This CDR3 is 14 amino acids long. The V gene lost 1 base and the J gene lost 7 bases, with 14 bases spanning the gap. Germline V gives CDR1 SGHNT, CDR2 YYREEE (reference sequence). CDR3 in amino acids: CASSLIGVEGGYTF. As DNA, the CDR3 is TGTGCCAGCAGCTTGATCGGGGTGGAGGGTGGCTACACCTTC.

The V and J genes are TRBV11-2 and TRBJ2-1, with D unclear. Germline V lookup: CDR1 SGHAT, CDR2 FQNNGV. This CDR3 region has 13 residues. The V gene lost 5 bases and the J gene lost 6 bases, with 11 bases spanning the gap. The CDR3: CASSTTEANEQFF. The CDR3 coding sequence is TGTGCCAGCAGCACGACCGAAGCCAATGAGCAGTTCTTC.

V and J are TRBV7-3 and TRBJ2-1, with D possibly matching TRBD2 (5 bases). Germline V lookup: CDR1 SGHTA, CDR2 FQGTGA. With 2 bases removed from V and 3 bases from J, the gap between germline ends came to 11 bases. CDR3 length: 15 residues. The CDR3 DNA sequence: TGTGCCAGCAGCTTACAAGCGGCCGTCTACAATGAGCAGTTCTTC. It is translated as CASSLQAAVYNEQFF.

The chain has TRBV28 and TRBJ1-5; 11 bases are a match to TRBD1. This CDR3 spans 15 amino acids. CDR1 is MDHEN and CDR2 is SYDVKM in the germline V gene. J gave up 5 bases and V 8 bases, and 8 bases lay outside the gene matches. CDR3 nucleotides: TGTGCCAGCTCCCAGGGGGGACAGGGGGATCAGCCCCAGCATTTT. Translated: CASSQGGQGDQPQHF.

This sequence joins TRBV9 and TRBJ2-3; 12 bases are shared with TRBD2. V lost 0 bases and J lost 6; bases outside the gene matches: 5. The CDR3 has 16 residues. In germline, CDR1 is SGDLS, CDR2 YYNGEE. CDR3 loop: CASSVVLAGGVDTQYF. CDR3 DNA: TGTGCCAGCAGCGTAGTTCTAGCGGGAGGGGTCGATACGCAGTATTTT.

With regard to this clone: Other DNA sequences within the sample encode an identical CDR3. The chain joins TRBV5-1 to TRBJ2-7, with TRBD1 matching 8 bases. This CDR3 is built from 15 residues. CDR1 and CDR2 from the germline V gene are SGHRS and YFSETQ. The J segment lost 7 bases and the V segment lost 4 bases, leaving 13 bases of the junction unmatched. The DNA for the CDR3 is TGCGCCAGCAGCACCTTGGGACAGGCGACGGGGGAGCAGTACTTC. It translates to CASSTLGQATGEQYF.

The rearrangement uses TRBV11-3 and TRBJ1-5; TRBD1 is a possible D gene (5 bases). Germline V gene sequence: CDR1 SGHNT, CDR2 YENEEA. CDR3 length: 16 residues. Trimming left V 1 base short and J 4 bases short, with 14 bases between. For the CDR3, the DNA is TGTGCCAGCAGCTTAGTGGGGGGGGTTAAGAATCAGCCCCAGCATTTT. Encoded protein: CASSLVGGVKNQPQHF.

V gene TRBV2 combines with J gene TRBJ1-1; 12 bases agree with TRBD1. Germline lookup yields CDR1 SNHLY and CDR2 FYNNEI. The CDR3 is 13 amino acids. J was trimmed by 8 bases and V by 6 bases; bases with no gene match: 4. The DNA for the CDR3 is TGTGCCAGCAGGGGGACAGGGGGCGAGGAAGCTTTCTTT. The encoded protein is CASRGTGGEEAFF.

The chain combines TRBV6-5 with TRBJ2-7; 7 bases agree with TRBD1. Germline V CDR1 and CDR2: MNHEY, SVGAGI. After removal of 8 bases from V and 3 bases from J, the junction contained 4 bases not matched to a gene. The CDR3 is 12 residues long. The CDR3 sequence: CASCDRDYEQYF. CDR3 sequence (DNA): TGTGCCAGCTGTGACAGGGACTACGAGCAGTACTTC.

In nucleotides, the CDR3 is TGTGCCAGCTCACCGGTCGTTACGGTTGGGGCTAATGAAAAACTGTTTTTT. Translated, it gives CASSPVVTVGANEKLFF. The V call is TRBV18, the J call TRBJ1-4, with D uncertain. Germline CDR1 KGHSH, CDR2 LQKENI. The CDR3 is 17 residues long. V gave up 3 bases and J gave up 3 bases, with 17 bases separating them.

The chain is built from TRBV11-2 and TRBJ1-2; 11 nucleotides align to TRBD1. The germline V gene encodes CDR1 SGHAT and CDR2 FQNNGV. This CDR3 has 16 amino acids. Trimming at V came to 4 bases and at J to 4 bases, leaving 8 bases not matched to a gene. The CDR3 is CASSSLRTGGAYGYTF. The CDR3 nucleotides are TGTGCCAGCAGCTCGTTACGGACAGGGGGCGCCTATGGCTACACCTTC.

CDR3 bases: TGTGCAAGTCGCCCAACACTTCCGGGACCGGTAACCGGGGAGCTGTTTTTT. It encodes CASRPTLPGPVTGELFF. The rearrangement joins TRBV12-2 to TRBJ2-2. TRBV12-2 is described as a pseudogene. The CDR3 runs to 17 residues.

The CDR3 region is CASSARWTSGSYEQYF. The CDR3 bases are TGTGCCAGCAGCGCGAGATGGACTAGCGGGAGTTACGAGCAGTACTTC. The chain joins TRBV9 to TRBJ2-7; TRBD2 matches at 13 bases. Germline trimming cut 3 bases from V and 4 bases from J; bases unmatched to any gene: 7. Germline V lookup: CDR1 SGDLS, CDR2 YYNGEE. The CDR3 totals 16 residues. The variable domain in full, completed from reference TRBV9 and TRBJ2-7, reads DSGVTQTPKHLITATGQRVTLRCSPRSGDLSVYWYQQSLDQGLQFLIQYYNGEERAKGNILERFSAQQFPDLHSELNLSSLELGDSALYFCASSARWTSGSYEQYFGPGTRLTVT.

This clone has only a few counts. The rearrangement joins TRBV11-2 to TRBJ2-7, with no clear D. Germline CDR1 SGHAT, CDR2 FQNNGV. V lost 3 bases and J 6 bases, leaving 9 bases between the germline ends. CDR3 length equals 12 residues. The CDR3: CASSFILGEQYF. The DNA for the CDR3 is TGTGCCAGCAGCTTTATCCTTGGCGAGCAGTACTTC.

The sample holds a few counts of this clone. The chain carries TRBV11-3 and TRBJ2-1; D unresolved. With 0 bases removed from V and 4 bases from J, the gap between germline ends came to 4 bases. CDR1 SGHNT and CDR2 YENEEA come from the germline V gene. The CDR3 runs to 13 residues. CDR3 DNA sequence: TGTGCCAGCAGCTTAGAGACATACAATGAGCAGTTCTTC. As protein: CASSLETYNEQFF.

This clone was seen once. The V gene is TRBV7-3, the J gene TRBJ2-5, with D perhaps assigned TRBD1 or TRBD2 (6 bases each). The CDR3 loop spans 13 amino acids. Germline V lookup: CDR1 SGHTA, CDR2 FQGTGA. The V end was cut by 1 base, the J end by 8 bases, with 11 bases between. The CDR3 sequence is CASSLKQGGTQYF. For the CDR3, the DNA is TGTGCCAGCAGCTTAAAACAGGGAGGAACCCAGTACTTC.

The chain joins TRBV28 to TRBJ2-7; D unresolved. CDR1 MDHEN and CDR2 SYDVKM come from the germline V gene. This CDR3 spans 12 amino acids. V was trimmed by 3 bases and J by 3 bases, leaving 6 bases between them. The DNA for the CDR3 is TGTGCCAGCAGTTTTTCAGGCTACGAGCAGTACGTC. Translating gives CASSFSGYEQYV.

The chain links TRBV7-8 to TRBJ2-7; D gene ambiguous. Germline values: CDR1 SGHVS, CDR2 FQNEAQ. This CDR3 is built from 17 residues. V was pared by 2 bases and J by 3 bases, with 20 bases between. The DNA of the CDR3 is TGTGCCAGCAGCTTATTTGTTGGACGTGAGGCTTTCTACGAGCAGTACGTC. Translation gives CASSLFVGREAFYEQYV.

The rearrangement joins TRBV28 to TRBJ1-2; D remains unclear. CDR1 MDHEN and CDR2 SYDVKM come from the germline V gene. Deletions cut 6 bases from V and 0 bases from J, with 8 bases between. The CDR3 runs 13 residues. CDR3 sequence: CASSSSSNYGYTF. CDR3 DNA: TGTGCCAGCAGCTCCTCCTCTAACTATGGCTACACCTTC.

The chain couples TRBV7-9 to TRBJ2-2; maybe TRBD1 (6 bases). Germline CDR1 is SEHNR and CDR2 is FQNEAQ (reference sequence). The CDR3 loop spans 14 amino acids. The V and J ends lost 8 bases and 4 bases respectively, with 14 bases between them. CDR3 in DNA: TGTGCCAGCGGGCGGGCAGGGGCCACCGGGGAGCTGTTTTTT. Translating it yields CASGRAGATGELFF.

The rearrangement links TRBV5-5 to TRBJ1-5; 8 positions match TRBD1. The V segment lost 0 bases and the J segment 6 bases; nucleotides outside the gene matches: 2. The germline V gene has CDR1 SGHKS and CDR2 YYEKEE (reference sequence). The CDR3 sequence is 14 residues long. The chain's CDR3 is CASSLVQGGQPQHF. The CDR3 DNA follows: TGTGCCAGCAGCTTGGTACAGGGGGGTCAGCCCCAGCATTTT.

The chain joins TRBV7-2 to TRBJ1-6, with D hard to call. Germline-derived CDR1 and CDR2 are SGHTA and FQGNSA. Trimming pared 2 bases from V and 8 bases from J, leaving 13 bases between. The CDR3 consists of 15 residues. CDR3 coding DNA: TGTGCCAGCAGCTTAACCCTAAGACACGATTCACCCCTCCACTTT. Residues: CASSLTLRHDSPLHF.

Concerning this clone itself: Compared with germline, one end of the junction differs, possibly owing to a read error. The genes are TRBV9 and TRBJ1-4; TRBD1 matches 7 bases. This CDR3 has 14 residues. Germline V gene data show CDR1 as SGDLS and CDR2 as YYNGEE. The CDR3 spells CASNVGGTAEKLFF. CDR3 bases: TGTGCCAGCAACGTAGGGGGGACAGCTGAAAAACTGTTTTTT.

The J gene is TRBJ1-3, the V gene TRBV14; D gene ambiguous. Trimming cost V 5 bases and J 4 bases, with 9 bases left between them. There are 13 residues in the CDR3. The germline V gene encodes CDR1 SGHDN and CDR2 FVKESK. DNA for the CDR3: TGTGCCAGCAGCAACAGCGGAGGAAACACCATATATTTT. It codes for CASSNSGGNTIYF.

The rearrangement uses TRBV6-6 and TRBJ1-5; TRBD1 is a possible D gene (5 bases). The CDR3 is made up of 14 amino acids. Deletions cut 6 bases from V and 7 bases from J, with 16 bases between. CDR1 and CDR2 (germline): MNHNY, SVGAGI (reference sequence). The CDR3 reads CASRTQARGQPQHF. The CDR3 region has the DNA TGTGCCAGCAGAACTCAGGCCCGGGGGCAGCCCCAGCATTTT.

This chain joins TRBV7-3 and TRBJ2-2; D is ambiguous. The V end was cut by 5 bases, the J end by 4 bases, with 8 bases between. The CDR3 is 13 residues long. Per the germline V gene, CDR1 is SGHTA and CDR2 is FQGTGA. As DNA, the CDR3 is TGTGCCAGCAGCCCAAAAGTCACCGGGGAGCTGTTTTTT. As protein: CASSPKVTGELFF. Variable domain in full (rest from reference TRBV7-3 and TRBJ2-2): GAGVSQTPSNKVTEKGKYVELRCDPISGHTALYWYRQSLGQGPEFLIYFQGTGAADDSGLPNDRFFAVRPEGSVSTLKIQRTERGDSAVYLCASSPKVTGELFFGEGSRLTVL.

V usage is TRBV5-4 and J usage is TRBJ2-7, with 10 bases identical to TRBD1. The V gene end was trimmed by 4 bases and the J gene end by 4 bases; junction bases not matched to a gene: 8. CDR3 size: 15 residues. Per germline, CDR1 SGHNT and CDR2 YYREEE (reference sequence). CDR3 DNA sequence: TGTGCCAGCAGCCGCGGGACAGGGGTCCAATACGAGCAGTACTTC. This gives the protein CASSRGTGVQYEQYF.